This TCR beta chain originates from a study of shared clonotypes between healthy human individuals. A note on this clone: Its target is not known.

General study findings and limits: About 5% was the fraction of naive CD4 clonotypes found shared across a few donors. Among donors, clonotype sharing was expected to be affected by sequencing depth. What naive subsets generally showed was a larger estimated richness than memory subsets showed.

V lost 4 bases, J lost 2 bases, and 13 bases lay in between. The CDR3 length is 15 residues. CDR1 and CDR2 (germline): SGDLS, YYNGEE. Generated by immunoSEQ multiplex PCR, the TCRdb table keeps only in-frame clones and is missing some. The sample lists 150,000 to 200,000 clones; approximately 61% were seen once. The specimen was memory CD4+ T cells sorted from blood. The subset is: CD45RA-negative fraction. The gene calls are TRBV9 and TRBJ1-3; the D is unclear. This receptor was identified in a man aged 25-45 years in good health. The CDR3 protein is CASSPSPSTGNTIYF. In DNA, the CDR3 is TGTGCCAGCAGCCCCTCCCCGTCGACTGGAAACACCATATATTTT.